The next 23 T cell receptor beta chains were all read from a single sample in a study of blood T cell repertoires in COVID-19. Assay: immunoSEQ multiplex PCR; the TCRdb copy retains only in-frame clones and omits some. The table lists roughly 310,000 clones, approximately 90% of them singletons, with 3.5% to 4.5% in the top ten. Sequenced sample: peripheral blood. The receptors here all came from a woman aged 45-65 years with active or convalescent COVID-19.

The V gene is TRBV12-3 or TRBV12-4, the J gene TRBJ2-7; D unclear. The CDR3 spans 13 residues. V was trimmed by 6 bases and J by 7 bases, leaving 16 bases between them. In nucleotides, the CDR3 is TGTGCCAGCAGATATGACCCGCTCGGGGAGCAGTACTTC. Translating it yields CASRYDPLGEQYF.

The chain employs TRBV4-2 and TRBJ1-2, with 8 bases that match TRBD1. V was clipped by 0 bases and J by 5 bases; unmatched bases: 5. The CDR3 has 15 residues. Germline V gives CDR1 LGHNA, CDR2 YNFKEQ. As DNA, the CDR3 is TGTGCCAGCAGCCAAGATTTAGGACAGGGATATGGCTACACCTTC. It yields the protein CASSQDLGQGYGYTF.

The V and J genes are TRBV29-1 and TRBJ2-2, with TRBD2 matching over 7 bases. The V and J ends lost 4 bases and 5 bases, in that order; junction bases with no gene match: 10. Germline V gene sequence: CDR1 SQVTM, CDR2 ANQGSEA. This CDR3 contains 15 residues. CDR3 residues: CSVAGGRDYTGELFF. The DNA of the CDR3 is TGCAGCGTTGCTGGCGGGAGAGACTATACCGGGGAGCTGTTTTTT.

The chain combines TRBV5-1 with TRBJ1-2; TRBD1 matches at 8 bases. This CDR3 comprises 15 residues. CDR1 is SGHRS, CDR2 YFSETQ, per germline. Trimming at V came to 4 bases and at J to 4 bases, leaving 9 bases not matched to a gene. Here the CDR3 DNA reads TGCGCCAGCAGCCCCCGGGACAGGAGTCCCTATGGCTACACCTTC. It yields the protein CASSPRDRSPYGYTF.

The CDR3 DNA follows: TGTGCCTGGAGTGTCTCGGGTAGCGATGGCTACACCTTC. The encoded protein is CAWSVSGSDGYTF. The chain has TRBV30 and TRBJ1-2; D gene unclear. V was cut by 0 bases and J by 6 bases, with 11 bases left in between. Germline lookup yields CDR1 GTSNPN and CDR2 SVGIG (reference sequence). The CDR3 has 13 residues. Variable domain in full (rest from reference TRBV30 and TRBJ1-2): SQTIHQWPATLVQPVGSPLSLECTVEGTSNPNLYWYRQAAGRGLQLLFYSVGIGQISSEVPQNLSASRPQDRQFILSSKKLLLSDSGFYLCAWSVSGSDGYTFGSGTRLTVV.

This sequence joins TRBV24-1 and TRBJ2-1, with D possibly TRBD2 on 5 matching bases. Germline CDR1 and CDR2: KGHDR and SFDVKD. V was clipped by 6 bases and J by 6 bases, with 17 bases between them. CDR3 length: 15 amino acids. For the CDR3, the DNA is TGTGCCACCAGTCCTAACCGGGGAATCCTCAATGAGCAGTTCTTC. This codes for CATSPNRGILNEQFF.

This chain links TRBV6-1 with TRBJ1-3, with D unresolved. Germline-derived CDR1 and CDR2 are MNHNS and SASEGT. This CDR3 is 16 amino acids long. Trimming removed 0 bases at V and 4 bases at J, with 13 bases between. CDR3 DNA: TGTGCCAGCAGTGAAGCGCTTGAGGGAACCGGAAACACCATATATTTT. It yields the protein CASSEALEGTGNTIYF.

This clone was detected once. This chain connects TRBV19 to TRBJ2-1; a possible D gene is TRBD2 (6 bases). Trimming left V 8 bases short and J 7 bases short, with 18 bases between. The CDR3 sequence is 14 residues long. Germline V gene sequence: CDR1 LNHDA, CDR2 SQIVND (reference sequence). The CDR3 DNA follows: TGTGCCAGTGGCCGGGGGAGCTGGTTGAATGAGCAGTTCTTC. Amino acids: CASGRGSWLNEQFF.

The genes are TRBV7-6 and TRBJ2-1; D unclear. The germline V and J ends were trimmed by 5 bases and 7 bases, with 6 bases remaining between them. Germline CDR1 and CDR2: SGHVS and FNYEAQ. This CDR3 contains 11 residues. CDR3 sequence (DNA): TGTGCCAGCAGCCGTCTTAATGAGCAGTTCTTC. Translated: CASSRLNEQFF.

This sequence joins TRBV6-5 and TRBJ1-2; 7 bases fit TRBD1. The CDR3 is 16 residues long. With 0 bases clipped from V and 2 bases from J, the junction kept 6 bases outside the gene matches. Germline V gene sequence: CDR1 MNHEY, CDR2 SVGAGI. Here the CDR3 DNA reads TGTGCCAGCAGTTACTCGATGACAGGGTCGAACTATGGCTACACCTTC. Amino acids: CASSYSMTGSNYGYTF.

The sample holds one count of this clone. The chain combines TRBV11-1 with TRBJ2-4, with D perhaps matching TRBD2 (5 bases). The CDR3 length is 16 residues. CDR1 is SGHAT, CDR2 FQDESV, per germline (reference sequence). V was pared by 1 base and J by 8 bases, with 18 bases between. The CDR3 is CASSLGLAGNVHIQYF. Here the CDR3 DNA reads TGTGCCAGCAGCTTAGGTTTGGCGGGCAATGTGCACATTCAGTACTTC.

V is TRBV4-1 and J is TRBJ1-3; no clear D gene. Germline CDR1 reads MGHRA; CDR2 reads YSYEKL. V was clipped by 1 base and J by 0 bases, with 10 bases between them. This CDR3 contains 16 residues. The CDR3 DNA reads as TGCGCCAGCAGCCAAGTCGGTTTGTACTCTGGAAACACCATATATTTT. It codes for CASSQVGLYSGNTIYF.

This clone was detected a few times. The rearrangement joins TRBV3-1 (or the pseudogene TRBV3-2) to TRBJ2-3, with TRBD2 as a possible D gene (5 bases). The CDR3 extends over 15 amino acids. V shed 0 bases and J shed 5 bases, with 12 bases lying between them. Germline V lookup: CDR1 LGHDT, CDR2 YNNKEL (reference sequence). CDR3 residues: CASSQDLSGRDTQYF. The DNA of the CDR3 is TGTGCCAGCAGCCAAGATTTGTCTGGGAGAGATACGCAGTATTTT.

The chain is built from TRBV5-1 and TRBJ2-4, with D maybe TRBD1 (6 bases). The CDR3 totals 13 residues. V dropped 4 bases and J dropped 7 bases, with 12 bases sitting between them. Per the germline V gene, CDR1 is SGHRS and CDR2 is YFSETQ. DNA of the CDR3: TGCGCCAGCAGCCAGGGACAATACAACATTCAGTACTTC. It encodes CASSQGQYNIQYF.

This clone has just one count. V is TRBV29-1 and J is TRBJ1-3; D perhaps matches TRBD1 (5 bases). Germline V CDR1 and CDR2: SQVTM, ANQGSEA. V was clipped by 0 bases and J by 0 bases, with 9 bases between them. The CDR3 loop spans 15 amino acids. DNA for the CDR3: TGCAGCGTTGAAGACGGGGGAGCCTCTGGAAACACCATATATTTT. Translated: CSVEDGGASGNTIYF.

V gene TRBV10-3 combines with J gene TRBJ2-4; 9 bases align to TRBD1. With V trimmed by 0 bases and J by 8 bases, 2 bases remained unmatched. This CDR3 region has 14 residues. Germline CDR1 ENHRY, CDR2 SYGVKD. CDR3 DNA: TGTGCCATCAGTGAGTCGGGACAGGGACACATTCAGTACTTC. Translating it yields CAISESGQGHIQYF.

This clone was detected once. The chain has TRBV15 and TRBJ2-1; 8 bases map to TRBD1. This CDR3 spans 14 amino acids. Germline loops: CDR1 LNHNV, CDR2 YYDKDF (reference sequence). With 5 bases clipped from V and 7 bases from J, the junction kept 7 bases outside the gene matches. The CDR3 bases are TGTGCCACCAGCGTACGGACAGGGATAAATGAGCAGTTCTTC. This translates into CATSVRTGINEQFF.

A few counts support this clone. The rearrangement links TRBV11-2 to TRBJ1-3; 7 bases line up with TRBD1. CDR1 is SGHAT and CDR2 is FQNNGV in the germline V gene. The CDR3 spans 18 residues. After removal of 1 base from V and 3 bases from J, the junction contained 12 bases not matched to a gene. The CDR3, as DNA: TGTGCCAGCAGCTTAGGTTATACAGGGGAGTTCCATGGAAACACCATATATTTT. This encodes CASSLGYTGEFHGNTIYF.

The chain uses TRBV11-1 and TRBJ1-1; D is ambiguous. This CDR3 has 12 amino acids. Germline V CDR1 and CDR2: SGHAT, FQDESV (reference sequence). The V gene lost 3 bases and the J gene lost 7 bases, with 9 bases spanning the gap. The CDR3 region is CASSFGLDEAFF. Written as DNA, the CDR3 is TGTGCCAGCAGCTTCGGACTGGATGAAGCTTTCTTT. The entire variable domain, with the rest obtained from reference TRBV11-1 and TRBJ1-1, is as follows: EAEVAQSPRYKITEKSQAVAFWCDPISGHATLYWYRQILGQGPELLVQFQDESVVDDSQLPKDRFSAERLKGVDSTLKIQPAELGDSAMYLCASSFGLDEAFFGQGTRLTVV.

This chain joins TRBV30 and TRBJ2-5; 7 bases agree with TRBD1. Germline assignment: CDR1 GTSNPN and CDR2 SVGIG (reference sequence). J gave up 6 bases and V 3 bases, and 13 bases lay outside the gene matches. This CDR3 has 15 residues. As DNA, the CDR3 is TGTGCCTGGAGGGATCTACAGGGGATGGTAAAGACCCAGTACTTC. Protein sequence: CAWRDLQGMVKTQYF.

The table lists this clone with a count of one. The CDR3 here is CASSLGTGTGETQYF. Written as DNA, the CDR3 is TGCGCCAGCAGCTTGGGTACAGGGACGGGGGAGACCCAGTACTTC. The chain recombines TRBV5-1 with TRBJ2-5; perhaps TRBD1 as D (6 bases). Trimming pared 0 bases from V and 5 bases from J, leaving 14 bases between. Germline CDR1 and CDR2: SGHRS and YFSETQ. This CDR3 has 15 amino acids.

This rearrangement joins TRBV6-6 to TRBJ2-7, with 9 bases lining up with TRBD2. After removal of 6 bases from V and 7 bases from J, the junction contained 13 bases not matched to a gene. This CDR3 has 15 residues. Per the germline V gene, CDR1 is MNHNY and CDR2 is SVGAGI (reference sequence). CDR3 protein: CASRRAREGRREQYF. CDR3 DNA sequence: TGTGCCAGCAGACGGGCGCGGGAGGGCCGGAGGGAGCAGTACTTC.

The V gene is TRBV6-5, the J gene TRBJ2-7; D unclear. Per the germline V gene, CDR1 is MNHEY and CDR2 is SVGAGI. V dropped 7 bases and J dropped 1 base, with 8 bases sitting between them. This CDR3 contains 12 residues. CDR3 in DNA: TGTGCCAGCAACCCGACATCCTACGAGCAGTACTTC. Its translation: CASNPTSYEQYF.